One and the same sample provided the 4 T cell receptor beta chains below, sequenced in a study of T-cell reconstitution after alpha-beta-depleted transplantation in children. Unique molecular identifiers were incorporated during preparation of the TCRbeta library. TCRdb itself ran the PCR reads through MiXCR, one entry per CDR3 protein. The sample yields more than 100,000 distinct CDR3 sequences, about 23% seen once. The sample consisted of PBMCs, mostly from graft donor cells, taken 180 days after TCRalphabeta/CD19-depleted stem cell transplant. All receptors come from a male patient aged 2-15 years who had a stem cell transplant for chronic granulomatous disease, so the T cells may come from the graft donor.

The chain joins TRBV12-3 or TRBV12-4 to TRBJ2-4; D may correspond to TRBD1 or TRBD2 (5 bases each). The CDR3 contains 14 residues. V lost 1 base, J lost 7 bases, and 11 bases lay in between. DNA of the CDR3: TGTGCCAGCAGTTTAGGGGGGAAGAGGAACATTCAGTACTTC. Its translation: CASSLGGKRNIQYF.

There are a few counts of this clonotype. This chain connects TRBV5-1 to TRBJ2-7, with 10 bases identical to TRBD2. Germline lookup yields CDR1 SGHRS and CDR2 YFSETQ. Trimming at V came to 4 bases and at J to 2 bases, leaving 9 bases not matched to a gene. This CDR3 is 16 amino acids long. This CDR3 is CASSHHLAGVPYEQYF. The DNA for the CDR3 is TGCGCCAGCAGCCACCACCTAGCGGGAGTCCCCTACGAGCAGTACTTC. The whole variable domain, filled in from reference TRBV5-1 and TRBJ2-7, reads KAGVTQTPRYLIKTRGQQVTLSCSPISGHRSVSWYQQTPGQGLQFLFEYFSETQRNKGNFPGRFSGRQFSNSRSEMNVSTLELGDSALYLCASSHHLAGVPYEQYFGPGTRLTVT.

J is TRBJ2-3 and V is TRBV7-3, with D perhaps TRBD1 or TRBD2 (6 bases each). Germline V gene data show CDR1 as SGHTA and CDR2 as FQGTGA. Trimming shortened V by 5 bases and J by 2 bases, and 11 bases separated the two germline ends. The CDR3 covers 14 residues. The CDR3 DNA reads TGTGCCAGCAGCCCCCGGGGGCCCACAGATACGCAGTATTTT. This sequence encodes CASSPRGPTDTQYF.

The CDR3 coding sequence is TGCGCCAGCAGCTTGGTGCAGGGTCGGGATGAAAAACTGTTTTTT. This sequence encodes CASSLVQGRDEKLFF. The J gene is TRBJ1-4, the V gene TRBV5-1; D is possibly TRBD1 (5 bases). The V gene's germline CDR1 is SGHRS and CDR2 YFSETQ. V lost 0 bases, J lost 6 bases, and 12 bases lay in between. The CDR3 loop spans 15 amino acids.